Here is one T cell receptor (beta chain) with its context. The data were taken from a study of blood T cell repertoires in COVID-19. TCRdb keeps only in-frame clones here, not all; method: immunoSEQ multiplex PCR. The sample lists approximately 220,000 clones; around 87% were seen once. J lost 6 bases, V lost 1 base, and 7 bases had no gene match. CDR3 size: 16 residues. Germline-derived CDR1 and CDR2 are MGHRA and YSYEKL. Specimen: peripheral blood. This receptor was taken from a man between 60 and 75 years old who had recovered from COVID-19. The rearrangement links TRBV4-1 to TRBJ2-3; the match to TRBD2 covers 10 bases. CDR3 residues: CASSQVGAGGGDTQYF. CDR3 nucleotides: TGCGCCAGCAGCCAAGTAGGAGCGGGGGGGGGCGATACGCAGTATTTT.